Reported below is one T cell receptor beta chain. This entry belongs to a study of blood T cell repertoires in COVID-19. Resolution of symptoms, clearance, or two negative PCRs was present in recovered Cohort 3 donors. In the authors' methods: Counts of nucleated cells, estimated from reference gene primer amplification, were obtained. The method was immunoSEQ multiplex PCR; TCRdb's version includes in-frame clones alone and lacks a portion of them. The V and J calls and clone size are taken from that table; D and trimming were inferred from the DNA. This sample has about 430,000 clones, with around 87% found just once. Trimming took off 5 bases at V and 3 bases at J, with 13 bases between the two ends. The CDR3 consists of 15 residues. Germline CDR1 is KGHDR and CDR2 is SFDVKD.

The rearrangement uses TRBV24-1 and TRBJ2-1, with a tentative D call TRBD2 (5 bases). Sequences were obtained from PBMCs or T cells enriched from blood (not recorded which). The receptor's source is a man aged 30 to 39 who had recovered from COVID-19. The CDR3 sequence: CATSGPGSGYNEQFF. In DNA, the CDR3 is TGTGCCACCAGTGGGCCTGGGAGTGGCTACAATGAGCAGTTCTTC.